The clone carrying this T cell receptor beta chain was seen at least ten times. No antigen is known for it. The data stem from a study of T cells in Graves' hyperthyroidism and ophthalmopathy. Patients showing uncontrolled infection, other autoimmune disease, pregnancy or lactation were ineligible. Whole-study findings and limits: Most thyroid clonotypes with frequency above 0.001 were detected in blood. Classification by a 13 V-J model distinguished ophthalmopathy from stable hyperthyroidism. The model predicted ophthalmopathy a median roughly 6.3 months before onset.

The CDR3 covers 14 residues. Germline V gives CDR1 SGHAT, CDR2 FQNNGV. V was trimmed by 5 bases and J by 4 bases, leaving 12 bases between them. RNA transcripts were the template for amplifying TCR beta CDR3 regions. HTBI primers drove first-round RT-PCR of the TCR CDR3. In TCRdb, the multiplex PCR reads were re-called with MiXCR into one record per CDR3 protein. The sample gives about 610,000 distinct CDR3 sequences, roughly 16% of which show up once; more than 3% is in the top ten. The specimen sequenced was blood. The chain links TRBV11-2 to TRBJ1-3; D remains unclear. This sequence was found in a woman in her thirties or forties with Graves' ophthalmopathy. CDR3 sequence: CASSQLAGGNTIYF. CDR3 DNA sequence: TGTGCCAGCAGCCAACTTGCTGGGGGAAACACCATATATTTT. Looking up the rest from reference TRBV11-2 and TRBJ1-3 gives the full variable domain: EAGVAQSPRYKIIEKRQSVAFWCNPISGHATLYWYQQILGQGPKLLIQFQNNGVVDDSQLPKDRFSAERLKGVDSTLKIQPAKLEDSAVYLCASSQLAGGNTIYFGEGSWLTVV.